These T cell receptor beta chains were read from a single sample in a study of control samples from healthy donors and cancer patients. Clones were sequenced by immunoSEQ multiplex PCR, and TCRdb holds only the in-frame ones, with some missing. The sample records about 35,000 clones, roughly nine tenths being singletons. The sample consisted of PBMCs. The receptor source for this set is a woman between 40 and 50 years old with lung cancer. Both conserved end residues are part of each CDR3. The D gene is left open where the match is weak. Expanded clones get a size class; other rows say once, few or many, or leave the size out.

size	J	D	V	DNA	CDR3
NA	TRBJ2-6	NA	TRBV6-5	TGTGCCAGCAGTTACGGGGCGGAAGGGGCCAACGTCCTGACTTTC	CASSYGAEGANVLTF
NA	TRBJ2-5	NA	TRBV28	TGTGCCAGCAGTTCGCTAGGAGGGGGGCTTCAAGAGACCCAGTACTTC	CASSSLGGGLQETQYF
NA	TRBJ2-5	NA	TRBV4-2	TGTGCCAGCAGCCAAGATGAGGAGACCCAGTACTTC	CASSQDEETQYF
NA	TRBJ2-7	NA	TRBV6-5	TGTGCCAGCAGCCACATCCCCCCGGGAACATACGAGCAGTACTTC	CASSHIPPGTYEQYF
NA	TRBJ1-1	NA	TRBV10-3	TGTGCCATCAGTGAGTCGAGAGGGGACGGGACTGAAGCTTTCTTT	CAISESRGDGTEAFF
NA	TRBJ2-3	NA	TRBV24-1	TGTGCCACCAGTGACCCCACCGGGGCCCGGGGCACAGATACGCAGTATTTT	CATSDPTGARGTDTQYF
NA	TRBJ1-4	NA	TRBV9	TGTGCCAGCAGCTCGAATGAAAAACTGTTTTTT	CASSSNEKLFF
NA	TRBJ1-3	NA	TRBV7-3	TGTGCCAGCAGCGCAGGGGTGACAGGAAACACCATATATTTT	CASSAGVTGNTIYF
NA	TRBJ1-2	NA	TRBV2	TGTGCCAGCACGTCTGGGGAGTTCTATGGCTACACCTTC	CASTSGEFYGYTF
NA	TRBJ1-2	NA	TRBV5-8	TGTGCCAGCAGCCCGGTGCTTAACTATGGCTACACCTTC	CASSPVLNYGYTF
NA	TRBJ2-3	NA	TRBV12-3/TRBV12-4	TGTGCCAGCAGTGCTTCAATAGATACGCAGTATTTT	CASSASIDTQYF
NA	TRBJ2-7	TRBD1	TRBV24-1	TGTGCCACCAGTGATCCCGGGACAGGGGCCTCCTACGAGCAGTACTTC	CATSDPGTGASYEQYF
NA	TRBJ1-1	NA	TRBV24-1	TGTGCCACCAGTGATCCGGGGGGGGCGAACACTGAAGCTTTCTTT	CATSDPGGANTEAFF
NA	TRBJ1-1	NA	TRBV5-4	TGTGCCAGCAGCCTCAGGAGCCTAGTGAACACTGAAGCTTTCTTT	CASSLRSLVNTEAFF
NA	TRBJ1-5	NA	TRBV6-1	TGTGCCAGCAGTGAAAGCGAGGGCAGCAATCAGCCCCAGCATTTT	CASSESEGSNQPQHF
few	TRBJ2-3	TRBD2	TRBV6-2/TRBV6-3	TGTGCCAGCAGTGTGACTAGCGGGGGGGCAGATACGCAGTATTTT	CASSVTSGGADTQYF
NA	TRBJ1-5	TRBD1	TRBV28	TGTGCCAGCAGACCTGAAACAGGGGACGGCAATCAGCCCCAGCATTTT	CASRPETGDGNQPQHF
NA	TRBJ1-2	NA	TRBV7-9	TGTGCCAGCAGCTTAGGCACTAACTATGGCTACACCTTC	CASSLGTNYGYTF
NA	TRBJ1-4	NA	TRBV19	TGTGCCAGTGGGGCCAGGGGAGGGACGGGGGAAAAACTGTTTTTT	CASGARGGTGEKLFF
NA	TRBJ2-7	TRBD1	TRBV4-1	TGCGCCAGCAGCCAAGGGCAGGGGGCCTACGAGCAGTACTTC	CASSQGQGAYEQYF
NA	TRBJ2-4	NA	TRBV9	TGTGCCAGCAGCGTGACAGACATCTTAGGTCTACAGTACTTC	CASSVTDILGLQYF
NA	TRBJ1-2	NA	TRBV14	TGTGCCAGCAGCCAAGATCCCAGACCCCGGCGCGGCTACACCTTC	CASSQDPRPRRGYTF
NA	TRBJ1-5	NA	TRBV7-8	TGTGCCAGCAGCTTAGACTTTACCCCCTCGAACCAGCCCCAGCATTTT	CASSLDFTPSNQPQHF
NA	TRBJ2-3	NA	TRBV11-2	TGTGCCAGCAGCTTAGGGCTAGGTAGCACAGATACGCAGTATTTT	CASSLGLGSTDTQYF
few	TRBJ2-3	NA	TRBV28	TGTGCCAGCAGTTTTGTCGCGGGCACAGATACGCAGTATTTT	CASSFVAGTDTQYF
NA	TRBJ2-1	TRBD2	TRBV11-3	TGTGCCAGCAGCGGGCGGACTAGCGGGGGTGAGCAGTTCTTC	CASSGRTSGGEQFF